The T cell receptor beta chain described here comes from a study of blood T cell repertoires in COVID-19. CDR3 length: 17 amino acids. CDR1 and CDR2 from the germline V gene are MDHEN and SYDVKM. V shed 1 base and J shed 2 bases, with 15 bases lying between them. Sequencing was performed with immunoSEQ multiplex PCR; in TCRdb, only in-frame clones are kept and a portion is missing. The sample holds about 260,000 clones; about nine tenths are singletons and the top ten take less than 3%. The source of this sequence is a woman between 45 and 60 years old who had recovered from COVID-19. Sequenced material: PBMCs or T cells enriched from blood (not recorded which). The V call is TRBV28, the J call TRBJ1-5; a weak D match, TRBD1 (5 bases). In DNA, the CDR3 is TGTGCCAGCAGTTTATACCCGGGGGGGGGTGGCAATCAGCCCCAGCATTTT. Translating it yields CASSLYPGGGGNQPQHF.